This T cell receptor beta chain was captured by sequencing in a study of human thymus T cells. Whole-study results and caveats: Seemingly biased V and J gene usage marked thymic and blood repertoires. Highly overlapping thymic repertoires in unrelated individuals were reported by related research.

Notes on this clone: The target antigen is unknown.

Sequencing used immunoSEQ multiplex PCR; TCRdb keeps in-frame clones, though not all of them. The sample consists of under 95,000 clones, approximately 95% of them appearing once. The CDR3 spans 22 residues. Trimming shortened V by 2 bases and J by 4 bases, and 33 bases separated the two germline ends. The V gene's germline CDR1 is MNHNS and CDR2 SASEGT. It was from resections taken during corrective heart surgery that the thymus tissue came. Sequencing was performed on thymus tissue. The source of this sequence is a girl in the first two years of life with a congenital heart defect but otherwise immunologically healthy. This rearrangement joins TRBV6-1 to TRBJ1-5; D possibly corresponds to TRBD1 (6 bases). The CDR3 DNA reads TGTGCCAGCAGTGAAATTAGAAGATACTCTCCCCGTCCCGCCAGGGGTAATCAGCCCCAGCATTTT. It codes for CASSEIRRYSPRPARGNQPQHF.